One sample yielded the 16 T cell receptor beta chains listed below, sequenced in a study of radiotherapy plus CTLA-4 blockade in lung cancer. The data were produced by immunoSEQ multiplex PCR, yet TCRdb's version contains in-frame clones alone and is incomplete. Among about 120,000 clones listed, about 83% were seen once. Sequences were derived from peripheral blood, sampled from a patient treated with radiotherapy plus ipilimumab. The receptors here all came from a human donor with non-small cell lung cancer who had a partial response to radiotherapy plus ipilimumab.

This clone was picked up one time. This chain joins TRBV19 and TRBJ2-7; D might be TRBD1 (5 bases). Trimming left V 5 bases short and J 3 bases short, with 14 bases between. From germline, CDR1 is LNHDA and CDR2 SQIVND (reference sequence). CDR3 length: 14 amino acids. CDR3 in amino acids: CASSSIDGHYEQYV. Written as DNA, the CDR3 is TGTGCCAGTAGTTCGATAGACGGACACTACGAGCAGTACGTC.

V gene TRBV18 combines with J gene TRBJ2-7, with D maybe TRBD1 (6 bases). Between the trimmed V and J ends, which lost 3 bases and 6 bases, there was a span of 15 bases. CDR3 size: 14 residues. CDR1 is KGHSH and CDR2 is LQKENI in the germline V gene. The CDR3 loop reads CASSPSLQGLEQYF. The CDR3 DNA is TGTGCCAGCTCACCGAGTTTACAGGGCCTCGAGCAGTACTTC.

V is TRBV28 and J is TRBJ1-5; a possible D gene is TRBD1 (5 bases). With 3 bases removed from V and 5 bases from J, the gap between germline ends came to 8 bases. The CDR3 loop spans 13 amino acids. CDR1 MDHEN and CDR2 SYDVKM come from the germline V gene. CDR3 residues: CASSLDNYQPQHF. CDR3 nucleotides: TGTGCCAGCAGTTTGGACAACTATCAGCCCCAGCATTTT.

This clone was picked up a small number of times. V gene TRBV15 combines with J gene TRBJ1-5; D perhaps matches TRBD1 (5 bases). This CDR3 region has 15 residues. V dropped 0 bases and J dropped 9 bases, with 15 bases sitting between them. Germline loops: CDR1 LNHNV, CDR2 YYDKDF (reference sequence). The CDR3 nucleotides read TGTGCCACCAGCAGAGACACAACAAGGGGCGGGCCCCAGCATTTT. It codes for CATSRDTTRGGPQHF.

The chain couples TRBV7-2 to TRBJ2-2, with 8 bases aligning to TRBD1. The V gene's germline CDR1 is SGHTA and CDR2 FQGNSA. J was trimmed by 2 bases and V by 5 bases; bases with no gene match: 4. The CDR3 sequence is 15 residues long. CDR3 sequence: CASSPGQANTGELFF. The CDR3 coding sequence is TGTGCCAGCAGCCCGGGACAGGCTAACACCGGGGAGCTGTTTTTT.

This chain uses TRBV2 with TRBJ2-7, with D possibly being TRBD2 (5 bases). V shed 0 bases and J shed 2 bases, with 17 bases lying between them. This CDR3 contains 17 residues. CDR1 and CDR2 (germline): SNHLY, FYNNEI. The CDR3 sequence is CASSEALQAGGTYEQYF. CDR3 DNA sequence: TGTGCCAGCAGTGAAGCGCTTCAGGCCGGAGGAACCTACGAGCAGTACTTC.

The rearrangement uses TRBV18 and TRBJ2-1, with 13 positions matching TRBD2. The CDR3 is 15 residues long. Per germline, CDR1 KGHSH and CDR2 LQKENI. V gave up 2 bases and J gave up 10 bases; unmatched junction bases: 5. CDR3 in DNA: TGTGCCAGCTCACCAAGGACTAGCGGGAGCGACGAGCAGTTCTTC. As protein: CASSPRTSGSDEQFF.

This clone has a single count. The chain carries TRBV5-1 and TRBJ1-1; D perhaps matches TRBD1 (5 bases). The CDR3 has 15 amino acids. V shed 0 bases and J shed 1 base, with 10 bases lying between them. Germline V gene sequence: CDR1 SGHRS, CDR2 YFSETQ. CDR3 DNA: TGCGCCAGCAGCTTGGAGGGGTCTAAGAACACTGAAGCTTTCTTT. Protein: CASSLEGSKNTEAFF. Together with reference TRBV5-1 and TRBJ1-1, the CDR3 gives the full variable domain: KAGVTQTPRYLIKTRGQQVTLSCSPISGHRSVSWYQQTPGQGLQFLFEYFSETQRNKGNFPGRFSGRQFSNSRSEMNVSTLELGDSALYLCASSLEGSKNTEAFFGQGTRLTVV.

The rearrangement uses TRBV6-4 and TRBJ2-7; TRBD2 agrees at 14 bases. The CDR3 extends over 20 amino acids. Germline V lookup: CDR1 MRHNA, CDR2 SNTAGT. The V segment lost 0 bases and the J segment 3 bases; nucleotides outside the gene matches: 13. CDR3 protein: CASSDSGTSGSRAGHYEQYV. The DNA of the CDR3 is TGTGCCAGCAGTGACTCCGGGACTAGCGGGAGTAGGGCCGGCCACTACGAGCAGTACGTC.

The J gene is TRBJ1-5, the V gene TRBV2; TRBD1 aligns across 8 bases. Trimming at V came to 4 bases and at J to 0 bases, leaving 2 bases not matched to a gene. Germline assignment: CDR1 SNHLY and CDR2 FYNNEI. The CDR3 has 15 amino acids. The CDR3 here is CASSGQGNSNQPQHF. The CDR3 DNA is TGTGCCAGCAGTGGACAGGGGAATAGCAATCAGCCCCAGCATTTT.

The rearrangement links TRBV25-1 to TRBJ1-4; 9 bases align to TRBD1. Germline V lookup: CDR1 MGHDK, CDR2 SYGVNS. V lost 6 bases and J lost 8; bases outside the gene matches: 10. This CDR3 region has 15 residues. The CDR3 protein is CASRTTGTGPEKLFF. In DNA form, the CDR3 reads TGTGCCAGCAGGACCACCGGGACAGGGCCGGAAAAACTGTTTTTT.

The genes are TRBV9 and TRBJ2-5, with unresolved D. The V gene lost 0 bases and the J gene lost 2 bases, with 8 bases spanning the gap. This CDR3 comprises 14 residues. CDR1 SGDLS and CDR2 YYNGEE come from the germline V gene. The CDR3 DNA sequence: TGTGCCAGCAGCGTAGGTACAGAACAAGAGACCCAGTACTTC. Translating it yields CASSVGTEQETQYF.

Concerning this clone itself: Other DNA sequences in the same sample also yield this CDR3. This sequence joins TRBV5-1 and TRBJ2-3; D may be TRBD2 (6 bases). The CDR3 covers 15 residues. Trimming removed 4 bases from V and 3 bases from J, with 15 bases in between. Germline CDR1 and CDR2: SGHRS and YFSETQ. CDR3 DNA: TGCGCCAGCAGCAGCTCCGGGACTCCGACAGATACGCAGTATTTT. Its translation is CASSSSGTPTDTQYF.

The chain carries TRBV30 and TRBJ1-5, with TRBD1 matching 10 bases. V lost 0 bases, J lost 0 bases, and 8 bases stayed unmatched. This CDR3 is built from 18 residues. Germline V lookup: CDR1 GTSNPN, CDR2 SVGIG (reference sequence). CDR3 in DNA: TGTGCCTGGAGTGTACGAGGGACAGGGGTCTATAGCAATCAGCCCCAGCATTTT. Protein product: CAWSVRGTGVYSNQPQHF.

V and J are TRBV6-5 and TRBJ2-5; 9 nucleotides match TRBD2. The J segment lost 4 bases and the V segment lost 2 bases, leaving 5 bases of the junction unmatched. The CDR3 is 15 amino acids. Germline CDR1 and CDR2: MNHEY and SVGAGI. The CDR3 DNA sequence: TGTGCCAGCAGTTACGATAGCGGGAGTACAGAGACCCAGTACTTC. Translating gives CASSYDSGSTETQYF.

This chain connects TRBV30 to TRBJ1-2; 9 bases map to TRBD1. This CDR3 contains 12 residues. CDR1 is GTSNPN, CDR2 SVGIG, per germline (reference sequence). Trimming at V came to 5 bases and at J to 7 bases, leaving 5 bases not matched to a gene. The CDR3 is CAWGTGNSGYTF. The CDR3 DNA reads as TGTGCCTGGGGGACAGGGAATAGTGGCTACACCTTC.